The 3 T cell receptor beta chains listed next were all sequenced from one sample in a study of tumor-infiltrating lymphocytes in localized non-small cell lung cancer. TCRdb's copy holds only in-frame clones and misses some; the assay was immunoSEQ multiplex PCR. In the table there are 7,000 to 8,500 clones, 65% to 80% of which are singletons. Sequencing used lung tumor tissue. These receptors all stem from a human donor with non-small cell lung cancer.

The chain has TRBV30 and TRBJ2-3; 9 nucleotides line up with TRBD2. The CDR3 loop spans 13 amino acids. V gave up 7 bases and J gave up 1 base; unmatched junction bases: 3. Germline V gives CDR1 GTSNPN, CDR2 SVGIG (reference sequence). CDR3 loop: CAFRLAGTDTQYF. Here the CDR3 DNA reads TGTGCCTTCCGACTAGCGGGCACAGATACGCAGTATTTT.

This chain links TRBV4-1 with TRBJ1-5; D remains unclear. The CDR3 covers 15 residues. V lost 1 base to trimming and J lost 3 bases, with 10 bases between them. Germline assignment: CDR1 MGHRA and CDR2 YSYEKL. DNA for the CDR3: TGCGCCAGCAGCCAAGGGCCAGGCCCCAATCAGCCCCAGCATTTT. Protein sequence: CASSQGPGPNQPQHF.

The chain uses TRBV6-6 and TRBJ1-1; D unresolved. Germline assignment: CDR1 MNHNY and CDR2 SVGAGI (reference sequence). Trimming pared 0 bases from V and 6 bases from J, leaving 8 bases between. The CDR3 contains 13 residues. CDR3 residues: CASSYSMWAEAFF. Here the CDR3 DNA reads TGTGCCAGCAGTTACTCGATGTGGGCTGAAGCTTTCTTT.